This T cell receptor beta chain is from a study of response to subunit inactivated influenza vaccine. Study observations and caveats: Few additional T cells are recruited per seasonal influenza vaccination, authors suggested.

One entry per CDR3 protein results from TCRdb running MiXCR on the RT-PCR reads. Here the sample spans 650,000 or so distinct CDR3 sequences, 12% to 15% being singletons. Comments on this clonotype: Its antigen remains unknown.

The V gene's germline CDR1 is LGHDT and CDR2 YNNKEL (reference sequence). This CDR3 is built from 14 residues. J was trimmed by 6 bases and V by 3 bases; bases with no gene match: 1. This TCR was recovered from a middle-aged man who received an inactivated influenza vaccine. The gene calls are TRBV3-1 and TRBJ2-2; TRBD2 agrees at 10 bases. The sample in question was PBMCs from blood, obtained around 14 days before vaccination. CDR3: CASSHGTSAGELFF. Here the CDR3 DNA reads TGTGCCAGCAGCCACGGGACTAGCGCCGGGGAGCTGTTTTTT. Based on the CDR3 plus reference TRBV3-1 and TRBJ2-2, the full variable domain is DTAVSQTPKYLVTQMGNDKSIKCEQNLGHDTMYWYKQDSKKFLKIMFSYNNKELIINETVPNRFSPKSPDKAHLNLHINSLELGDSAVYFCASSHGTSAGELFFGEGSRLTVL.